This T cell receptor (beta chain) was documented in a study of blood T cell repertoires in COVID-19. The wider study: Samples taken during acute and convalescent COVID-19 were collected in the United States, Italy and Spain. From T cells, B-cell-depleted T cells, or PBMCs came the material, which was cDNA or gDNA.

Authors' data handling: Amplification of reference gene primers provided the estimated nucleated cell counts. Libraries were prepared by immunoSEQ multiplex PCR; TCRdb keeps only in-frame clonotypes and omits some of them. The DNA was the basis for D and trimming; V, J and clone size are from that table. The table includes 95,000 to 100,000 clones, 70% to 85% detected once. This clone has only a few counts. The CDR3 is made up of 14 amino acids. Per germline, CDR1 LNHDA and CDR2 SQIVND (reference sequence). With V trimmed by 1 base and J by 4 bases, 3 bases remained unmatched. The chain joins TRBV19 to TRBJ1-1; TRBD1 matches at 7 bases. Sequencing used peripheral blood. This TCR was sampled from a woman aged 55 to 70 with acute or convalescent COVID-19. The CDR3, as DNA: TGTGCCAGTAGTATAGGACAGGGTCGCACTGAAGCTTTCTTT. This translates into CASSIGQGRTEAFF.